This T cell receptor beta chain originates from a study of T-cell memory formation after mild COVID-19. Study-wide points: The pre-infection memory compartment contained some responding clones, suggesting cross-reactive memory joined.

This CDR3 comprises 15 residues. Details on this clonotype: The target antigen is unknown.

Each CDR3 protein is one row after TCRdb ran MiXCR on the 5' RACE reads. Here the sample spans about 470,000 distinct CDR3 sequences, 25% being singletons. The chain links TRBV21-1 to TRBJ2-5; the tabulated D call, TRBD1, remains unverified against the DNA. TRBV21-1 is labeled a pseudogene. The sequenced material came from PBMCs or a T cell subset sorted from them (not recorded which). The receptor comes from an adult woman who had mild COVID-19 (a few samples of this study predate the infection). Cell type and time point are not known. As DNA, the CDR3 is TGTGCCAGCAGCCTCCGGGGCTCCGGGGTATGGACCCAGTACTTC. The encoded protein is CASSLRGSGVWTQYF.